This T cell receptor beta chain was sequenced for a study of siplizumab effects on memory and regulatory T cells. The table came from immunoSEQ multiplex PCR; TCRdb's copy has only in-frame clones and leaves some out. This sample has tens of thousands of clones, with under 95% found just once. For this clone: What it binds is not known.

V shed 6 bases and J shed 5 bases, with 14 bases lying between them. The CDR3 covers 13 residues. Looked up from germline, CDR1 is SGDLS and CDR2 is YYNGEE. Broader study findings: Naive T cells apparently outstripped memory cells in diversity and seemed major alloresponse contributors. A small minority of alloreactive clones were mapped to unstimulated subsets. The study found that siplizumab significantly reduced alloreactive sequences traceable to unstimulated CD4+ memory cells.

The V gene is TRBV9, the J gene TRBJ1-1; a possible D gene is TRBD1 (5 bases). The sample comprised CD8+ T cells sorted from blood. The TCR originated in a human donor in good health. The CDR3 reads CASTKPGRTEAFF. CDR3 nucleotide sequence: TGTGCCAGCACGAAACCAGGGCGGACTGAAGCTTTCTTT.